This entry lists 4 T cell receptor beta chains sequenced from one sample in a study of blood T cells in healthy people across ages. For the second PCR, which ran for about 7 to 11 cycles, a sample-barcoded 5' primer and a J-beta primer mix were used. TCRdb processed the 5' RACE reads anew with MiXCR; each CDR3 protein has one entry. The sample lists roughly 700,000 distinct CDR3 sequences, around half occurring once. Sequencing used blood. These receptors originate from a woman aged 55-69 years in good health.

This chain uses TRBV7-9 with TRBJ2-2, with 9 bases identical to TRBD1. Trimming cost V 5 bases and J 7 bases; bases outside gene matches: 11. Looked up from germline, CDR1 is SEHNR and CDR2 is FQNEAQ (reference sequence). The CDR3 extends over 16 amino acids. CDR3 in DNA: TGTGCCAGCAGCAAAGACAGGGGGAACGTGGTCGGGGAGCTGTTTTTT. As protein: CASSKDRGNVVGELFF.

The CDR3 DNA reads as TGTGCCAGCAGTCTCTTCGGGACAGATCGAATCTACGAGCAGTACTTC. Protein product: CASSLFGTDRIYEQYF. This chain connects TRBV6-6 to TRBJ2-5; TRBD1 matches 7 bases. Near its end, the DNA agrees better with TRBJ2-7, so the J call may be wrong. CDR3 size: 16 residues. The germline V gene encodes CDR1 MNHNY and CDR2 SVGAGI (reference sequence).

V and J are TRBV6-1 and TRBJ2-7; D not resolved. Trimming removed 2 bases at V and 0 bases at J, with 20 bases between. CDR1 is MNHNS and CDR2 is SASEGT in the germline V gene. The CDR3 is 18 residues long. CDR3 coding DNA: TGTGCCAGCAGTGAATTCCAGACACGTAACCCAGGCTCCTACGAGCAGTACTTC. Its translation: CASSEFQTRNPGSYEQYF.

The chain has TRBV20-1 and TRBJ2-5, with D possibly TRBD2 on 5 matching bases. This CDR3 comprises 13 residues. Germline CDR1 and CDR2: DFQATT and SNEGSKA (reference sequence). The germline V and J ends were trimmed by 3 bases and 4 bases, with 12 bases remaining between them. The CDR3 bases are TGCAGTGCTAGCGGGGAAGGGCGAGAGACCCAGTACTTC. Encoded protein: CSASGEGRETQYF.